This TCR beta chain was observed in a study of pediatric ulcerative colitis. Here immunoSEQ multiplex PCR was the method, and the copy in TCRdb shows in-frame clones only, minus some. Of fewer than 25,000 clones listed, about two thirds are singletons. Trimming removed 6 bases from V and 3 bases from J, with 18 bases in between. The CDR3 has 15 amino acids. Germline lookup yields CDR1 SGDLS and CDR2 YYNGEE. One to two pinch biopsies were taken from the rectum during colonoscopy. The sequenced sample was gut tissue. The sequence was collected from a boy aged 5-17 years with severe ulcerative colitis. J is TRBJ1-2 and V is TRBV9; D gene uncertain. CDR3 sequence (DNA): TGTGCCAGCACTTTCGGACCGAGACCCTACTATGGCTACACCTTC. Encoded protein: CASTFGPRPYYGYTF.